This TCR beta chain originates from a study of cytomegalovirus exposure and HLA in healthy donors. In the PCR, 60 Vbeta and 13 Jbeta primers were used. Data came from immunoSEQ multiplex PCR; TCRdb stores just in-frame clones and leaves some out. The data hold more than 110,000 clones, with 80% observed a single time. Sequencing input: PBMCs. This sequence originates from a man in his fifties in good health and CMV-seronegative.

In DNA form, the CDR3 reads TGCGCCAGCAGCGAGAAAGGGACTAGCGGGAACTTCAGAGATACGCAGTATTTT. It yields the protein CASSEKGTSGNFRDTQYF. The rearrangement joins TRBV10-2 to TRBJ2-3, with 13 bases matching TRBD2. Germline V gene data show CDR1 as WSHSY and CDR2 as SAAADI. The CDR3 is 18 residues long. With 6 bases clipped from V and 5 bases from J, the junction kept 14 bases outside the gene matches.